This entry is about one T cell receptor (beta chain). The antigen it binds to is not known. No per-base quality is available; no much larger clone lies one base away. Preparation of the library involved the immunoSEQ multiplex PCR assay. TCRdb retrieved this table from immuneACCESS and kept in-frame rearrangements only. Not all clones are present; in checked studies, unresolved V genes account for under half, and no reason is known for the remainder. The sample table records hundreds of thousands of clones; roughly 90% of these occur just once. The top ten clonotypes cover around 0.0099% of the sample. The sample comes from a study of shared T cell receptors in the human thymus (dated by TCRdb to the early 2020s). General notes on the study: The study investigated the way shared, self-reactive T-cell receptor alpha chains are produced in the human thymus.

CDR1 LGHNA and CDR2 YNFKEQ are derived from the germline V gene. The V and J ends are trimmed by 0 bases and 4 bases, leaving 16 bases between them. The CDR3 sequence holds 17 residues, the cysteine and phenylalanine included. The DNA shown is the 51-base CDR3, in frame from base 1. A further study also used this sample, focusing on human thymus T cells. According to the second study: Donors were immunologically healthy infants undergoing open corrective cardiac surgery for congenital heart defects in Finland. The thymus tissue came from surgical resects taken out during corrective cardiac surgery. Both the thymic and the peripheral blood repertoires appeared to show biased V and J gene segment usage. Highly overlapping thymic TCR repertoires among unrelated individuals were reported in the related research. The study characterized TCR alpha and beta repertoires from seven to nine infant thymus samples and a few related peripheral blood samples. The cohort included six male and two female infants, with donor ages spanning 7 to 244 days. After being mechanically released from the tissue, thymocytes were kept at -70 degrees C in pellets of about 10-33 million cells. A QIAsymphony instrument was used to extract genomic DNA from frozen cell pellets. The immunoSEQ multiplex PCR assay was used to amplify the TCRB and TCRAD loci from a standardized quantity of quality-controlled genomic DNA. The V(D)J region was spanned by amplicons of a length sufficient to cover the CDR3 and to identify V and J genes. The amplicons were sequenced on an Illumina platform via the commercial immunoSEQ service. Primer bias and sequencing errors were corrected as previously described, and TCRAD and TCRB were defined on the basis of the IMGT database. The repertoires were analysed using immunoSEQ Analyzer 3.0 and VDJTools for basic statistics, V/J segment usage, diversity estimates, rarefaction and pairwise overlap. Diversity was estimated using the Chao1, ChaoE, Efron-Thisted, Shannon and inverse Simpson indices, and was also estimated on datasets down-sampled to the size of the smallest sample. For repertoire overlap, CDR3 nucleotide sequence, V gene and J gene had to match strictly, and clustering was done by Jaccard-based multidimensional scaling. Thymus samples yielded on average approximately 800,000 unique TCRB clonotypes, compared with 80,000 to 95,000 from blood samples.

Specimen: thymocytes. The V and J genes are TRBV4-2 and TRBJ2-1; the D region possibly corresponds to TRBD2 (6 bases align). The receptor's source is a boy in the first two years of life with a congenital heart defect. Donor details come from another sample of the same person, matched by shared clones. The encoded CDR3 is CASSQEGRESSYNEQFF. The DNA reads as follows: TGTGCCAGCAGCCAAGAGGGACGGGAGTCTTCTTACAATGAGCAGTTCTTC.